This T cell receptor (beta chain) was captured in a study of metastatic and nonmetastatic thyroid tumors. At the level of the study: Samples came from malignant and benign thyroid patients, and repertoires were compared across blood and tumor or nodule tissue. Overall study findings and caveats: Reported TCR beta diversity, measured in blood and tumor, was significantly higher for malignant thyroid tumors than for benign nodules.

As for this clone: Antigen: not known.

As handled by the study authors: CDR3 differences across clinicopathological groups were used to build a distant-metastasis classifier for papillary thyroid cancer. Using MiXCR, TCRdb re-called clones from the PCR reads. What appears here as the V and J calls and clone size reflects TCRdb's work, not the paper's. Of 7,000 to 9,500 clones listed, about a quarter were seen once; the top ten hold less than 20%. CDR1 and CDR2 from the germline V gene are LNHDA and SQIVND (reference sequence). The V gene lost 5 bases and the J gene lost 3 bases, with 16 bases spanning the gap. The CDR3 sequence is 15 residues long. Patients underwent thyroid surgery, and none had received any treatment before it.

Sequenced input: tumor tissue. The J gene is TRBJ1-2, the V gene TRBV19, with D possibly matching TRBD1 (6 bases). The source is a female donor with papillary thyroid cancer or a benign thyroid nodule (not recorded which). Some clones in this sample may be carry-over from other donors' samples. For the CDR3, the DNA is TGTGCCAGTAGTCCTCCGTTAGGGGGGTACTATGGCTACACCTTC. Encoded protein: CASSPPLGGYYGYTF.